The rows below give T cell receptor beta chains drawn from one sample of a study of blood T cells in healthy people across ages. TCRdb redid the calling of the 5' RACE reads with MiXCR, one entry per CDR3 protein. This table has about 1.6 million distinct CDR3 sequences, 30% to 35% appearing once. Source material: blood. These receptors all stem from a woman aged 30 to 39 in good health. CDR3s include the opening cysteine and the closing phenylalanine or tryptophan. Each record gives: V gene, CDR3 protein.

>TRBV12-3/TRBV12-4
CASSLDTRGGADGYTF
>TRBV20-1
CSARPTSSNSNQPQHF
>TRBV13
CASSRGTENYGYTF
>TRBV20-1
CSAPPQGGGAGEQYF
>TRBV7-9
CASTLAGQGANEQFF
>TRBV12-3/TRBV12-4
CASSTGPYGCTF
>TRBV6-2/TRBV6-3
CASSLHGSSYNEQFF
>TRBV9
CASSPGTVGETQYF
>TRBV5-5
CASSLVGTGNSPLHF
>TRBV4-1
CASSQVGGLGYTF
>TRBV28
CASTGLRGTIYF
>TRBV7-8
CASSPLGLAGVYEQYF
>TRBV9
CASSVRGTGYNEQFF
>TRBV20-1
CSASERGALEQFF
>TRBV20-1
CSAREQGVGETQCF
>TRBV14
CASSQDGPIIVSEAFF
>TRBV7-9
CASSSSGGAGDTQYF
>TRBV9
CASSGGVGDTQYF
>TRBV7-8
CASSLFVTTQYNEQFF
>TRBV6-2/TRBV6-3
CASSYPRSGSYGYTF
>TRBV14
CASSQGVWVYNEQFF
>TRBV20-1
CSAGAAGGNYNEQFF
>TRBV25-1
CASSSKGQLTEAFF
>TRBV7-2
CASSNSPTDTQYF
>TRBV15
CATSRAGGLNTEAFF
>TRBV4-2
CASSQDSGLARNEQFF
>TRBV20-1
CSARFELAGRPYEQYF
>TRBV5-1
CASSLVAGGLASTDTQYF
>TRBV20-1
CSATRAGAQFF
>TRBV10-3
CASGFRGDTEAFF
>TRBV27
CASSLLGTPTGETQYF
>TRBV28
CASTLGFPNQPQHF